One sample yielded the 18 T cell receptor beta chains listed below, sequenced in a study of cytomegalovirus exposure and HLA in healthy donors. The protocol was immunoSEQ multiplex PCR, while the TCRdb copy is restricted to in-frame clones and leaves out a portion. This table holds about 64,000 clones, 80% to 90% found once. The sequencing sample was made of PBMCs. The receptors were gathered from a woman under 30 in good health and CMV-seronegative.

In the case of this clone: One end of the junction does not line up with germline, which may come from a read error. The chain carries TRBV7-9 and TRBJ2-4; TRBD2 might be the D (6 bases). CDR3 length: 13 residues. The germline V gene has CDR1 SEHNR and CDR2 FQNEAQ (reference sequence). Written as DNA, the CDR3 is TGTGCCAGCAGCTTAGGGACGGGAGTATTTCCAAACTTC. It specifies CASSLGTGVFPNF.

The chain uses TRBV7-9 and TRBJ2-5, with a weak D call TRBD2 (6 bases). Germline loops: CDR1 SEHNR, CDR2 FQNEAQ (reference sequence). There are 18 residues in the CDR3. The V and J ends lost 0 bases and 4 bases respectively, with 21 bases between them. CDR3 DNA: TGTGCCAGCAGCTTAGCCGTCGCTATTCGGGAGTGGAGAGAGACCCAGTACTTC. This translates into CASSLAVAIREWRETQYF.

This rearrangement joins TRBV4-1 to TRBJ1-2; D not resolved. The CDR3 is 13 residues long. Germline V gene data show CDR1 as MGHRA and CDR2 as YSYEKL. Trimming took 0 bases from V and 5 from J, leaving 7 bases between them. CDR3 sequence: CASSQEYSYGYTF. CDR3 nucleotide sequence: TGCGCCAGCAGCCAAGAGTACAGTTATGGCTACACCTTC.

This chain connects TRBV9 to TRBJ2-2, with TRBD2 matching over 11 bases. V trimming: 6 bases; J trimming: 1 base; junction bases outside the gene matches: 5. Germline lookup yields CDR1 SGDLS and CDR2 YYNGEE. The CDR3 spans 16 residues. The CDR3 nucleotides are TGTGCCAGCACCCTTGGGACTAGCGGGAACACCGGGGAGCTGTTTTTT. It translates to CASTLGTSGNTGELFF.

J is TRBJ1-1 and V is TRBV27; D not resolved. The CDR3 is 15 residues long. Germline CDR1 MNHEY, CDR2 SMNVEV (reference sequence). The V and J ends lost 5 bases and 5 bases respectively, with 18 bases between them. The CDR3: CASSLIAGLGTEAFF. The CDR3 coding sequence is TGTGCCAGCAGTCTTATAGCGGGGTTGGGAACTGAAGCTTTCTTT.

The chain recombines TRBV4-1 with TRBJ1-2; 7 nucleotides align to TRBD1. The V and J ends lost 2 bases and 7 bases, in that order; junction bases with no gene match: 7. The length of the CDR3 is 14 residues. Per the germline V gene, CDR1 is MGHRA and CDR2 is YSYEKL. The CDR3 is CASSQQRQGRGYTF. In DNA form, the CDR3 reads TGCGCCAGCAGCCAACAGAGACAGGGTCGTGGCTACACCTTC.

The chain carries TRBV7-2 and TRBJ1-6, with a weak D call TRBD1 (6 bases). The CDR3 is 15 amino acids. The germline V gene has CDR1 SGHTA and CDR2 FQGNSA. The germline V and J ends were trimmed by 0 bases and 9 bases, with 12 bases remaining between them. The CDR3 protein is CASSLASQGASPLHF. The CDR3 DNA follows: TGTGCCAGCAGCTTAGCGTCACAGGGCGCTTCACCCCTCCACTTT.

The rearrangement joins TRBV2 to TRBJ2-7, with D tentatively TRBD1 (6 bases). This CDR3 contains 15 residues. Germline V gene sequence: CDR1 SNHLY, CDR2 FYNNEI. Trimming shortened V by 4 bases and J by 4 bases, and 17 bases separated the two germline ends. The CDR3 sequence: CASSVGQGWAYEQYF. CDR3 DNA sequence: TGTGCCAGCAGTGTAGGTCAGGGGTGGGCATACGAGCAGTACTTC.

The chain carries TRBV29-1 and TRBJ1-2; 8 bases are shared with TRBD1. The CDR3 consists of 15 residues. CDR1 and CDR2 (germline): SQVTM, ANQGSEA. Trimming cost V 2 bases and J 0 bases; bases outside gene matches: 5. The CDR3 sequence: CSVEPDRAPNYGYTF. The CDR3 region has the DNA TGCAGCGTTGAACCGGACAGGGCTCCTAACTATGGCTACACCTTC. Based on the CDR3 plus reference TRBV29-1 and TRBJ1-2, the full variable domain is SAVISQKPSRDICQRGTSLTIQCQVDSQVTMMFWYRQQPGQSLTLIATANQGSEATYESGFVIDKFPISRPNLTFSTLTVSNMSPEDSSIYLCSVEPDRAPNYGYTFGSGTRLTVV.

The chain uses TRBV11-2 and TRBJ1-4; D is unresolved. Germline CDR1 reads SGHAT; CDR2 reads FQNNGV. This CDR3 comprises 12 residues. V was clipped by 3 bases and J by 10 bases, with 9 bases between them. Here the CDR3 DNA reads TGTGCCAGCAGCTTCACGGGAGGAAAACTGTTTTTT. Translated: CASSFTGGKLFF. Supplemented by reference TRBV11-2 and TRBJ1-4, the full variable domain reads EAGVAQSPRYKIIEKRQSVAFWCNPISGHATLYWYQQILGQGPKLLIQFQNNGVVDDSQLPKDRFSAERLKGVDSTLKIQPAKLEDSAVYLCASSFTGGKLFFGSGTQLSVL.

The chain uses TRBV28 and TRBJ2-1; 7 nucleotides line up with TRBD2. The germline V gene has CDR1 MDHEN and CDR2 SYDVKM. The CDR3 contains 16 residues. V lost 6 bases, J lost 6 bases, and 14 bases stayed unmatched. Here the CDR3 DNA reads TGTGCCAGCAGCTCCCTGGGGGAGGGCCCGACCAATGAGCAGTTCTTC. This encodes CASSSLGEGPTNEQFF.

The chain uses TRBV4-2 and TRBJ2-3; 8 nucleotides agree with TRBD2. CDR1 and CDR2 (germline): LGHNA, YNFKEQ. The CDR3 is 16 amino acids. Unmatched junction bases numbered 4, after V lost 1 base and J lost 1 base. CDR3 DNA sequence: TGTGCCAGCAGCCAAGGTCGGCGGGGGGGCACAGATACGCAGTATTTT. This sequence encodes CASSQGRRGGTDTQYF.

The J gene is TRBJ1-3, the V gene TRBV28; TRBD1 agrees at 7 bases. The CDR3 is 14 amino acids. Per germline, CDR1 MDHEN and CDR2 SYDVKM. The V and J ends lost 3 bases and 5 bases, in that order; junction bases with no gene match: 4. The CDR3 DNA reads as TGTGCCAGCAGTTTGGCAGGGGGAAGAAACACCATATATTTT. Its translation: CASSLAGGRNTIYF.

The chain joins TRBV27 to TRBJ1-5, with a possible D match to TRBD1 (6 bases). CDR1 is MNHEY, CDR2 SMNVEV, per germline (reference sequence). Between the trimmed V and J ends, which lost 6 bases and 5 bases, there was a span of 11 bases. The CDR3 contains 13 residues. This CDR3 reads CASRSGVHQPQHF. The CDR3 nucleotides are TGTGCCAGCAGGTCAGGGGTACATCAGCCCCAGCATTTT.

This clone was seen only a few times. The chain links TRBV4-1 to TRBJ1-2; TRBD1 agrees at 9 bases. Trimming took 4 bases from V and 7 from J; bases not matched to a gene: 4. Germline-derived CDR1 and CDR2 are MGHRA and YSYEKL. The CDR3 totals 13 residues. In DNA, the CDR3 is TGCGCCAGCAGCCGCTCGGGACAGGGTGGCTACACCTTC. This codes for CASSRSGQGGYTF.

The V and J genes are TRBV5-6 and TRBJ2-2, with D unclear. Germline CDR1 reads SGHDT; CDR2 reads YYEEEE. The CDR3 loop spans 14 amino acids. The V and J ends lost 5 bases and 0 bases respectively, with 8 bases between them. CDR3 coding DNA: TGTGCCAGCAGTACCGACACGAACACCGGGGAGCTGTTTTTT. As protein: CASSTDTNTGELFF.

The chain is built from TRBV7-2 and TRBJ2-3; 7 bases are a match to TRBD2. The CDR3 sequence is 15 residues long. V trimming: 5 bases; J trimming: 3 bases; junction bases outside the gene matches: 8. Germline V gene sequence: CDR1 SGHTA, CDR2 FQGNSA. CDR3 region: CASSHGGFGTDTQYF. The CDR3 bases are TGTGCCAGCAGCCACGGGGGGTTCGGGACAGATACGCAGTATTTT.

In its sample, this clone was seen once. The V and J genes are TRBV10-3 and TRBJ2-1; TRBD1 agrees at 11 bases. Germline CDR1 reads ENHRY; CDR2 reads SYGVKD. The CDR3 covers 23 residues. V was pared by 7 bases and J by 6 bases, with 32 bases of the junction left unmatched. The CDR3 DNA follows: TGTGCCATCACTAGTCCTCCGGGACAGGGGGACAACCCACTAACCCGCCAAATCAATGAGCAGTTCTTC. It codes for CAITSPPGQGDNPLTRQINEQFF.